Below, 32 T cell receptor beta chains from the same sample are listed, as sequenced in a study of cytomegalovirus exposure and HLA in healthy donors. This PCR relied on a set of 60 Vbeta primers and 13 Jbeta primers. Profiling relied on immunoSEQ multiplex PCR, and the TCRdb table lists in-frame clones only, not all of them. The data contain tens of thousands of clones, around 89% of them singletons. Sequencing was performed on PBMCs. These receptors all stem from a woman aged 25 to 39 in good health and CMV-seropositive.

This clone was counted only a few times. The V call is TRBV2, the J call TRBJ2-3, with TRBD2 as a possible D gene (6 bases). Germline V gives CDR1 SNHLY, CDR2 FYNNEI. The V end was cut by 8 bases, the J end by 9 bases, with 18 bases between. The CDR3 consists of 13 residues. In nucleotides, the CDR3 is TGTGCCAGCGGGACGGCAAGAGGGAGGACGCAGTATTTT. Protein: CASGTARGRTQYF.

The chain employs TRBV25-1 and TRBJ2-6; D is undetermined. The CDR3 sequence is 14 residues long. V lost 3 bases and J 0 bases, leaving 3 bases between the germline ends. Germline-derived CDR1 and CDR2 are MGHDK and SYGVNS. The CDR3 loop reads CASSDHSGANVLTF. The CDR3 DNA follows: TGTGCCAGCAGTGATCACTCTGGGGCCAACGTCCTGACTTTC.

The rearrangement joins TRBV28 to TRBJ2-3, with 9 bases lining up with TRBD1. The CDR3 runs 16 residues. CDR1 is MDHEN and CDR2 is SYDVKM in the germline V gene. Trimming cost V 3 bases and J 3 bases; bases outside gene matches: 7. CDR3 sequence: CASSLQGTGNTDTQYF. CDR3 bases: TGTGCCAGCAGTTTGCAGGGGACAGGGAATACAGATACGCAGTATTTT.

This chain uses TRBV6-1 with TRBJ1-5, with unresolved D. The CDR3 covers 14 residues. The V gene lost 1 base and the J gene lost 0 bases, with 4 bases spanning the gap. From germline, CDR1 is MNHNS and CDR2 SASEGT. CDR3 nucleotides: TGTGCCAGCAGTGAAGTAGATAGCAATCAGCCCCAGCATTTT. Protein product: CASSEVDSNQPQHF.

The chain combines TRBV5-6 with TRBJ1-1; a possible D gene is TRBD1 (6 bases). The CDR3 extends over 14 amino acids. Trimming took off 0 bases at V and 4 bases at J, with 10 bases between the two ends. Per germline, CDR1 SGHDT and CDR2 YYEEEE. The CDR3 region has the DNA TGTGCCAGCAGCTTGGAAGGGGGAGTCACTGAAGCTTTCTTT. Protein product: CASSLEGGVTEAFF.

The rearrangement uses TRBV11-2 and TRBJ2-5; 7 nucleotides line up with TRBD2. CDR1 and CDR2 from the germline V gene are SGHAT and FQNNGV. The CDR3 length is 17 residues. V was clipped by 4 bases and J by 3 bases; unmatched bases: 14. CDR3 in amino acids: CASSYSSGPSGKETQYF. The DNA for the CDR3 is TGTGCCAGCAGCTACTCTAGTGGGCCTAGCGGTAAAGAGACCCAGTACTTC. The variable domain in full, completed from reference TRBV11-2 and TRBJ2-5, reads EAGVAQSPRYKIIEKRQSVAFWCNPISGHATLYWYQQILGQGPKLLIQFQNNGVVDDSQLPKDRFSAERLKGVDSTLKIQPAKLEDSAVYLCASSYSSGPSGKETQYFGPGTRLLVL.

The chain has TRBV9 and TRBJ2-1; 9 positions agree with TRBD2. The CDR3 is 17 amino acids. The germline CDR1 and CDR2 sequences are SGDLS and YYNGEE. The trim removed 3 bases at V and 7 bases at J, leaving 14 bases unmatched. The CDR3 spells CASSGPVAGAMANEQFF. CDR3 bases: TGTGCCAGCAGCGGACCTGTAGCGGGGGCAATGGCAAATGAGCAGTTCTTC.

V usage is TRBV5-4 and J usage is TRBJ2-5, with TRBD1 as a possible D gene (6 bases). Germline loops: CDR1 SGHNT, CDR2 YYREEE (reference sequence). This CDR3 is 14 amino acids long. Trimming took 5 bases from V and 0 from J, leaving 11 bases between them. CDR3 bases: TGTGCCAGCAGTCTCGACAGGTACCAAGAGACCCAGTACTTC. This codes for CASSLDRYQETQYF.

The chain links TRBV9 to TRBJ2-7; 8 nucleotides line up with TRBD2. V lost 4 bases, J lost 1 base, and 7 bases stayed unmatched. CDR1 and CDR2 from the germline V gene are SGDLS and YYNGEE. This CDR3 comprises 15 residues. DNA of the CDR3: TGTGCCAGCAGCCCACGGGGGGGCGGGTCCTACGAGCAGTACTTC. Amino acids: CASSPRGGGSYEQYF.

This clone was observed a handful of times. This chain's CDR3 is CASADRAGGYTF. DNA of the CDR3: TGTGCCAGTGCTGACAGGGCGGGAGGCTACACCTTC. This chain joins TRBV19 and TRBJ1-2; 7 bases match TRBD1. The CDR3 is 12 residues long. V lost 8 bases, J lost 8 bases, and 8 bases stayed unmatched. CDR1 is LNHDA, CDR2 SQIVND, per germline (reference sequence).

The chain is built from TRBV5-1 and TRBJ2-1; 11 bases map to TRBD1. With V trimmed by 1 base and J by 3 bases, 18 bases remained unmatched. The CDR3 runs to 21 residues. Germline V CDR1 and CDR2: SGHRS, YFSETQ. CDR3 sequence: CASSLNLPGQGVLWVYNEQFF. The CDR3 DNA sequence: TGCGCCAGCAGCTTGAACCTACCGGGACAGGGGGTCCTATGGGTCTACAATGAGCAGTTCTTC.

The rearrangement joins TRBV19 to TRBJ2-7, with 10 bases matching TRBD1. Germline V gives CDR1 LNHDA, CDR2 SQIVND (reference sequence). The junction had 7 bases not matched to a gene; V was cut back by 8 bases and J by 3 bases. This CDR3 spans 14 amino acids. The CDR3 DNA reads as TGTGCCAGTGCTTCCCGGGACAGGGGCTACGAGCAGTACTTC. It encodes CASASRDRGYEQYF.

Here the CDR3 reads CASTLAPLAGERQYF. CDR3 coding DNA: TGTGCCAGCACCCTGGCCCCCCTAGCGGGAGAGCGGCAGTACTTC. V usage is TRBV5-5 and J usage is TRBJ2-7; 10 nucleotides agree with TRBD2. The germline gives CDR1 SGHKS, CDR2 YYEKEE (reference sequence). The CDR3 extends over 15 amino acids. V trimming: 6 bases; J trimming: 9 bases; junction bases outside the gene matches: 15. The variable domain in full, completed from reference TRBV5-5 and TRBJ2-7, reads DAGVTQSPTHLIKTRGQQVTLRCSPISGHKSVSWYQQVLGQGPQFIFQYYEKEERGRGNFPDRFSARQFPNYSSELNVNALLLGDSALYLCASTLAPLAGERQYFGPGTRLTVT.

The genes are TRBV7-9 and TRBJ2-2, with 9 bases lining up with TRBD2. Losses at the gene ends were 2 bases for V and 4 bases for J; bases not matched to a gene: 14. From germline, CDR1 is SEHNR and CDR2 FQNEAQ (reference sequence). The CDR3 contains 19 residues. CDR3 residues: CASSLKASGVLTSTGELFF. The CDR3 DNA reads TGTGCCAGCAGCTTAAAGGCTAGCGGGGTCCTTACGAGCACCGGGGAGCTGTTTTTT.

J is TRBJ2-7 and V is TRBV10-3; 7 positions match TRBD1. The CDR3 is 13 amino acids. The V gene's germline CDR1 is ENHRY and CDR2 SYGVKD. Losses at the gene ends were 10 bases for V and 0 bases for J; bases not matched to a gene: 6. The chain's CDR3 is CATAGGDSYEQYF. The CDR3 DNA reads as TGTGCCACCGCAGGGGGAGACTCCTACGAGCAGTACTTC.

V is TRBV6-1 and J is TRBJ2-1, with D possibly TRBD1 on 6 matching bases. V lost 4 bases and J 0 bases, leaving 10 bases between the germline ends. This CDR3 has 15 amino acids. CDR1 and CDR2 from the germline V gene are MNHNS and SASEGT. The chain's CDR3 is CASSVDRTSYNEQFF. The CDR3 bases are TGTGCCAGCAGTGTCGACAGGACCTCCTACAATGAGCAGTTCTTC.

The chain uses TRBV27 and TRBJ2-3; 7 bases align to TRBD1. In germline, CDR1 is MNHEY, CDR2 SMNVEV (reference sequence). The CDR3 has 15 amino acids. Trimming took 4 bases from V and 5 from J; bases not matched to a gene: 9. The CDR3 nucleotides read TGTGCCAGCAGTTCTTGGACAGGCCTAATAGATACGCAGTATTTT. Residues: CASSSWTGLIDTQYF.

This chain uses TRBV9 with TRBJ1-2; no clear D. This CDR3 region has 13 residues. The ends were cut back, 0 bases at V and 8 bases at J, with 11 bases in the middle. Germline loops: CDR1 SGDLS, CDR2 YYNGEE. CDR3 in DNA: TGTGCCAGCAGCGTAGATCCAGGAATCGGCTACACCTTC. It codes for CASSVDPGIGYTF.

The V and J genes are TRBV6-4 and TRBJ1-2, with D possibly matching TRBD1 (5 bases). Trimming took off 3 bases at V and 3 bases at J, with 8 bases between the two ends. The CDR3 contains 13 residues. The V gene's germline CDR1 is MRHNA and CDR2 SNTAGT. The CDR3 nucleotides are TGTGCCAGCAGTGATTCAGGGTACTATGGCTACACCTTC. This sequence encodes CASSDSGYYGYTF.

The V gene is TRBV7-9, the J gene TRBJ2-7, with 8 bases identical to TRBD2. V shed 3 bases and J 2 bases; nucleotides not matched to a gene: 0. CDR3 length: 13 amino acids. Germline CDR1 and CDR2: SEHNR and FQNEAQ (reference sequence). CDR3: CASSLGLAYEQYF. CDR3 coding DNA: TGTGCCAGCAGCTTGGGACTAGCCTACGAGCAGTACTTC.

The chain links TRBV27 to TRBJ2-7; the D gene is possibly TRBD1 (5 bases). V lost 5 bases and J 6 bases, leaving 14 bases between the germline ends. The length of the CDR3 is 13 residues. CDR1 MNHEY and CDR2 SMNVEV come from the germline V gene (reference sequence). CDR3 in amino acids: CASSPLQGSEQYF. The CDR3 DNA reads TGTGCCAGCAGTCCCCTCCAGGGTTCCGAGCAGTACTTC.

The rearrangement joins TRBV5-1 to TRBJ2-5; perhaps TRBD2 as D (6 bases). The ends were cut back, 4 bases at V and 2 bases at J, with 12 bases in the middle. Germline assignment: CDR1 SGHRS and CDR2 YFSETQ. This CDR3 spans 14 amino acids. In DNA, the CDR3 is TGCGCCAGCAGCACCGGGACTTTGCAAGAGACCCAGTACTTC. It specifies CASSTGTLQETQYF.

The chain is built from TRBV5-4 and TRBJ2-1; TRBD2 might be the D (6 bases). This CDR3 is 13 amino acids long. Germline-derived CDR1 and CDR2 are SGHNT and YYREEE (reference sequence). Trimming cost V 4 bases and J 10 bases, with 15 bases left between them. For the CDR3, the DNA is TGTGCCAGCAGCAGAATACCGGGAGACGAGCAGTTCTTC. Translated: CASSRIPGDEQFF. Full variable domain (rest looked up from reference TRBV5-4 and TRBJ2-1): ETGVTQSPTHLIKTRGQQVTLRCSSQSGHNTVSWYQQALGQGPQFIFQYYREEENGRGNFPPRFSGLQFPNYSSELNVNALELDDSALYLCASSRIPGDEQFFGPGTRLTVL.

This chain connects TRBV7-2 to TRBJ1-2; D is possibly TRBD1 (5 bases). The CDR3 length is 13 residues. Germline V gene data show CDR1 as SGHTA and CDR2 as FQGNSA. The V and J ends lost 4 bases and 0 bases respectively, with 6 bases between them. The CDR3 DNA sequence: TGTGCCAGCAGCTACAGGACTAACTATGGCTACACCTTC. Protein sequence: CASSYRTNYGYTF.

The J gene is TRBJ1-2, the V gene TRBV29-1, with 10 bases that match TRBD1. CDR1 is SQVTM, CDR2 ANQGSEA, per germline. Trimming cost V 5 bases and J 3 bases; bases outside gene matches: 9. The CDR3 is 15 amino acids. The DNA of the CDR3 is TGCAGCGTTAAGGGACAAGGACAGGGGGACTATGGCTACACCTTC. It specifies CSVKGQGQGDYGYTF.

The rearrangement uses TRBV30 and TRBJ2-7; unclear D gene. The ends were cut back, 1 base at V and 2 bases at J, with 3 bases in the middle. The germline V gene has CDR1 GTSNPN and CDR2 SVGIG (reference sequence). This CDR3 has 11 residues. Written as DNA, the CDR3 is TGTGCCTGGAGTGACACCTACGAGCAGTACTTC. As protein: CAWSDTYEQYF.

J is TRBJ2-5 and V is TRBV27; 9 bases map to TRBD2. The CDR3 sequence is 15 residues long. Germline CDR1 reads MNHEY; CDR2 reads SMNVEV (reference sequence). V shed 6 bases, J shed 5 bases, and the junction held 10 bases outside the gene matches. CDR3 sequence: CASRGKAGGRETQYF. CDR3 nucleotides: TGTGCCAGCAGGGGAAAAGCGGGGGGCAGGGAGACCCAGTACTTC.

The chain joins TRBV28 to TRBJ2-5; 8 positions match TRBD1. Germline lookup yields CDR1 MDHEN and CDR2 SYDVKM. Unmatched junction bases numbered 8, after V lost 5 bases and J lost 3 bases. The CDR3 is made up of 15 amino acids. This chain's CDR3 is CASSRGGTGEETQYF. In nucleotides, the CDR3 is TGTGCCAGCAGTCGTGGGGGGACAGGTGAAGAGACCCAGTACTTC.

The V and J genes are TRBV4-2 and TRBJ2-7; 8 bases match TRBD2. Trimming took 1 base from V and 7 from J; bases not matched to a gene: 12. Germline V CDR1 and CDR2: LGHNA, YNFKEQ. The CDR3 runs to 16 residues. The DNA of the CDR3 is TGTGCCAGCAGCCAAGGTGTTAGCGGGATATCGAGGGAGCAGTACTTC. Translating it yields CASSQGVSGISREQYF.

This chain uses TRBV18 with TRBJ1-6; 7 bases fit TRBD1. The CDR3 loop spans 16 amino acids. V was clipped by 3 bases and J by 4 bases; unmatched bases: 6. The germline V gene has CDR1 KGHSH and CDR2 LQKENI. CDR3 loop: CASSPPDRKYNSPLHF. The CDR3 region has the DNA TGTGCCAGCTCACCTCCGGACAGGAAGTATAATTCACCCCTCCACTTT.

The chain couples TRBV11-2 to TRBJ1-5; the match to TRBD1 covers 7 bases. V lost 0 bases, J lost 9 bases, and 8 bases stayed unmatched. This CDR3 contains 15 residues. The germline V gene has CDR1 SGHAT and CDR2 FQNNGV. The CDR3 here is CASSLDPTGTLPQHF. The CDR3 nucleotides read TGTGCCAGCAGCTTAGATCCGACAGGGACGTTGCCCCAGCATTTT.

V and J are TRBV5-1 and TRBJ2-5; the match to TRBD1 covers 9 bases. The CDR3 extends over 14 amino acids. Germline trimming cut 2 bases from V and 5 bases from J; bases unmatched to any gene: 4. In germline, CDR1 is SGHRS, CDR2 YFSETQ. CDR3 loop: CASSFTGGTETQYF. CDR3 in DNA: TGCGCCAGCAGCTTTACAGGGGGCACGGAGACCCAGTACTTC.